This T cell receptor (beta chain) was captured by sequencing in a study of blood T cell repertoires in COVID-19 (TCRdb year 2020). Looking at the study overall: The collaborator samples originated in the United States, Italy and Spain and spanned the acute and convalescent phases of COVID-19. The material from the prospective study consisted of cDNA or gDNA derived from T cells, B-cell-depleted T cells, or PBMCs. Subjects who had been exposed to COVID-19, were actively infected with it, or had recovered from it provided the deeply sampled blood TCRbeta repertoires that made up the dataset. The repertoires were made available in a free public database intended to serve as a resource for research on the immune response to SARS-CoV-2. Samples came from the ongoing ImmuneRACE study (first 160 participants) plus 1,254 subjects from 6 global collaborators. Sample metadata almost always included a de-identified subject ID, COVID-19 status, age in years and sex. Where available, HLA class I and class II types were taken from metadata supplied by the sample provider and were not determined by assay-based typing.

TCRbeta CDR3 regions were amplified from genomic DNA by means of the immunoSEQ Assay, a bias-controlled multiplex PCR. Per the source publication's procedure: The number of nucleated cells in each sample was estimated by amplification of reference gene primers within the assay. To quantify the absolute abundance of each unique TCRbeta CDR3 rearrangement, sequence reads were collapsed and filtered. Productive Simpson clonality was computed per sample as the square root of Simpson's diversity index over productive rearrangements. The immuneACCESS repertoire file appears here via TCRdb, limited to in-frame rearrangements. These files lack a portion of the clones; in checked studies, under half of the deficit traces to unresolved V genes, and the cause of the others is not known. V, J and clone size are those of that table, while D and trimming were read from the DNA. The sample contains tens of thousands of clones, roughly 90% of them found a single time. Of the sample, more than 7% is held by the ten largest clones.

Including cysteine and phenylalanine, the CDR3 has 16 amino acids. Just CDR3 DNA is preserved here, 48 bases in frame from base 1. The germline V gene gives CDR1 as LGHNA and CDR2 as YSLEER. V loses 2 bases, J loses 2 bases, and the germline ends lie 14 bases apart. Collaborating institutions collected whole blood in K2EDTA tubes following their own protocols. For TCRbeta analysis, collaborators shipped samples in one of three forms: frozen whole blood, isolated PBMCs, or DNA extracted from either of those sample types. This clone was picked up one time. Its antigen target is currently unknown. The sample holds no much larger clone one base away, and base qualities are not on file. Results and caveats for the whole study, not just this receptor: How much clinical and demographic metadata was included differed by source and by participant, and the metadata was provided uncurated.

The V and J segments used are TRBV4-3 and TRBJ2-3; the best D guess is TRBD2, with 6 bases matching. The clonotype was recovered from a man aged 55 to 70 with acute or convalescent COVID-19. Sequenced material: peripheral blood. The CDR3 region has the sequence CASSQNPTGVTDTQYF. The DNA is TGCGCCAGCAGCCAAAATCCCACGGGGGTCACAGATACGCAGTATTTT.